Below, one T cell receptor (beta chain) is given with its context. This clonotype has a count of ten or more. The specificity of this receptor is unknown. No qualities accompany the bases; no much larger clone lies one base away. The TCR beta CDR3 regions were amplified from the RNA transcripts. The TCR CDR3 was subjected to a first round of RT-PCR using the HTBI primer set and the Qiagen OneStep RT-PCR kit. A second multiplex PCR round built the libraries, followed by size selection and purification. Paired-end sequencing of the libraries was performed with 100 bp reads on an Illumina HiSeq2000. The authors processed their data as follows. SOAPnuke was used to process the raw data, throwing out any read that contained adapters or uncalled bases, had a mean Phred below 15, or lacked an exact constant-primer or identifier match. High-quality paired reads were merged with COPE v1.2.5, and unique nucleotide sequences were defined as clonotypes. MiTCR v1.1 was used to align clonotypes to the IMGT TRBV, TRBD and TRBJ reference segments. Analysis was restricted to V-J combinations with a frequency above 0.0001, which covered about 99% of repertoires. The TCS score was defined as F50 (clonal expansion) divided by E x V (chaos), with BLOSUM62-based TCRdist calculated between CDR3 peptides within each V-J. Welch's t-statistics and random forest reduced several hundred V-J features to 13, which were used in a naive Bayes classifier (R e1071). TCRdb ran its own pipeline on the public reads, namely fastp trimming at Q25 and MiXCR clone calling, and kept in-frame beta chains. For every CDR3 protein sequence, its rows merge into one entry that carries the most common genes and DNA. TCRdb's processing, not the study's, gives the V and J calls here. This sample gives 300,000 to 400,000 distinct CDR3 sequences in total; 11% to 15% of them show up just once. The ten largest clones represent roughly 25% of the sample.

The source of the sample is a study of T cells in Graves' hyperthyroidism and ophthalmopathy (dated by TCRdb to about 2019). Notes on the research overall: Peripheral blood samples were taken at the time of initial diagnosis, prior to any treatment. After sampling, hyperthyroidism patients received methimazole starting at 30 mg daily, and ophthalmopathy patients received high-dose intravenous methylprednisolone. An independent validation cohort of under 20 hyperthyroidism patients and 15 or so patients who later progressed to ophthalmopathy tested prospective prediction of ophthalmopathy. The paper reports TCR Vbeta CDR3 sequencing of some 140 peripheral blood samples: under 45 ophthalmopathy, fewer than 80 hyperthyroidism and 17 progressor patients. In addition, the study compared T-cell repertoires in thyroid tissue and in blood from about six Graves' hyperthyroidism patients. To identify TCR V-J signatures that set the groups apart, the researchers used a discovery cohort of about a hundred patients, made up of some 41 with Graves' ophthalmopathy and around 58 with stable Graves' hyperthyroidism. The roughly 90 discovery patients were divided at random into training and test sets in a 7:3 ratio.

Stable Graves' hyperthyroidism was defined as the absence of progression to ophthalmopathy over 18 months of follow-up. Hyperthyroidism patients were aged 18 to 65 years and newly diagnosed, with disease duration of less than 2 months. Any patient with an uncontrolled infection, another autoimmune disease, pregnancy or lactation was excluded. Diagnoses were based on clinical symptoms, serum thyroxine and TRAb, thyroid ultrasound and orbital computed tomography. PBMCs were isolated from 10 ml of fresh peripheral blood by Ficoll-Paque density gradient centrifugation. Total RNA was extracted with Trizol reagent, and quality was checked on an Agilent 2100 Bioanalyzer. Germline trimming: 3 bases from V, 7 bases from J; junction bases outside gene matches: 21. The CDR3 spans 19 residues, from the cysteine through the phenylalanine. Here the CDR3 DNA is all that survives: 57 bases in frame from base 1. The germline V gene gives CDR1 as MNHNS and CDR2 as SASEGT.

What the authors observed across the whole study: During validation, the model predicted progression to ophthalmopathy a median of about 6.5 months ahead of onset, with more than 60% sensitivity and 72% to 80% specificity. Most expanded thyroid clonotypes (frequency above 0.001) were also detected in blood, a finding suggesting that blood repertoires may reflect thyroid immune responses. No statistical method was used to set the sample size in advance, and investigators knew the group allocation. Ophthalmopathy was separated from stable hyperthyroidism by a 13 V-J signature model, with approximately 86% sensitivity and approximately 81% specificity obtained in cross-validation and 80%/75% obtained in testing.

Sequences were obtained from blood. Recombination linked TRBV6-1 to TRBJ2-1, and 7 junctional nucleotides match TRBD1. This TCR was sampled from a woman aged 25 to 39 with Graves' hyperthyroidism. The DNA is as follows: TGTGCCAGCAGTGATCTACGGGACAGTAGGCGTGGGGGAAGAAATGAGCAGTTCTTC. This sequence encodes CASSDLRDSRRGGRNEQFF.